Following are 3 T cell receptor beta chains from one sample sequenced in a study of blood T cell repertoires in COVID-19. Some clones are missing from TCRdb's copy, which holds only in-frame ones; the method was immunoSEQ multiplex PCR. The table has 90,000 to 100,000 clones, over 75% seen once; the top ten hold about 4.5%. The sequenced material came from peripheral blood. These receptors came from a man in his 60s with acute or convalescent COVID-19.

The gene calls are TRBV4-2 and TRBJ2-2; 12 bases are a match to TRBD1. From germline, CDR1 is LGHNA and CDR2 YNFKEQ. V gave up 0 bases and J gave up 5 bases; unmatched junction bases: 10. The CDR3 is 19 residues long. The CDR3 region is CASSQEGMGTGGTTGELFF. The CDR3 DNA follows: TGTGCCAGCAGCCAAGAAGGAATGGGGACAGGGGGCACTACCGGGGAGCTGTTTTTT.

This clone was recorded a few times. The chain carries TRBV9 and TRBJ2-2, with 11 bases identical to TRBD2. Germline V lookup: CDR1 SGDLS, CDR2 YYNGEE. The CDR3 sequence is 15 residues long. V was clipped by 0 bases and J by 8 bases; unmatched bases: 3. The DNA of the CDR3 is TGTGCCAGCAGCGTAGGCGGGACTAGCGGAGGGGAGCTGTTTTTT. Its protein is CASSVGGTSGGELFF.

This chain uses TRBV28 with TRBJ2-7; 12 nucleotides agree with TRBD2. CDR3 length equals 16 residues. Germline V gene lookup returns CDR1 MDHEN and CDR2 SYDVKM. V was clipped by 8 bases and J by 2 bases; unmatched bases: 10. The CDR3 DNA sequence: TGTGCCAGCCACAGGGGGAGACTAGCGGGGGCCTACGAGCAGTACTTC. Its translation is CASHRGRLAGAYEQYF.